This T cell receptor (beta chain) appears in the sequencing data of a study of OX40 agonist ivuxolimab in advanced cancers. Looking at the study overall: Three patients had partial responses: one hepatocellular carcinoma, two cutaneous melanoma. General observations from the study: In the 0.1 to 3.0 mg/kg range, CD4+ and CD8+ blood T cells had expanded clonally by week 6. Expanded clones belonging to CD8+ T cells outnumbered, on average, those of CD4+.

The method was immunoSEQ multiplex PCR; TCRdb's version includes in-frame clones alone and lacks a portion of them. This repertoire shows approximately 60,000 clones, 88% found once; its top ten account for approximately 7%. Germline V gene lookup returns CDR1 SQVTM and CDR2 ANQGSEA. V was trimmed by 6 bases and J by 1 base, leaving 9 bases between them. This CDR3 has 12 amino acids. As concerns this clone: Its antigen is unknown.

The TCR comes from an adult with an advanced solid tumor such as melanoma, head and neck, liver or kidney cancer. The sequencing used CD4+ or CD8+ T cells sorted from blood, collected in a trial of the OX40 agonist ivuxolimab. The gene calls are TRBV29-1 and TRBJ2-5; no clear D. The CDR3 bases are TGCAGCGTAGGACCCAGCCAAGAGACCCAGTACTTC. Residues: CSVGPSQETQYF.